This TCR beta chain was recorded in a study of identical twins. TCRdb itself ran the 5' RACE reads through MiXCR, one entry per CDR3 protein. The table shows 400,000 to 500,000 distinct CDR3 sequences, with about a fifth occurring only once. V gave up 4 bases and J gave up 5 bases; unmatched junction bases: 9. The CDR3 runs 15 residues. The material sequenced was naive T cells sorted from blood. The receptor was isolated from a man between 50 and 59 years old in good health. V and J are TRBV12-3 or TRBV12-4 and TRBJ2-3; 7 nucleotides agree with TRBD2. The CDR3, as DNA: TGTGCCAGCAGTTCGACTAGCAAGTGGGGAGATACGCAGTATTTT. This encodes CASSSTSKWGDTQYF.